The 21 T cell receptor beta chains below come from one sample, sequenced in a study of cytomegalovirus exposure and HLA in healthy donors. TCRdb keeps only in-frame clones here, not all; method: immunoSEQ multiplex PCR. The data show hundreds of thousands of clones, with 86% seen just once and about 0.8% held by the top ten. Sequencing input: PBMCs. These receptors were collected from a woman younger than 35 in good health and CMV-seronegative.

This chain links TRBV2 with TRBJ2-5; 9 bases fit TRBD2. The V gene's germline CDR1 is SNHLY and CDR2 FYNNEI. The CDR3 consists of 12 residues. The CDR3 bases are TGTGGGGGGCGGGAGGGCCAAGAGACCCAGTACTTC. Residues: CGGREGQETQYF.

This sequence joins TRBV30 and TRBJ2-1; 8 bases match TRBD2. CDR1 and CDR2 (germline): GTSNPN, SVGIG (reference sequence). The length of the CDR3 is 14 residues. V was pared by 5 bases and J by 9 bases, with 12 bases of the junction left unmatched. This chain's CDR3 is CAWALAGLYPEQFF. CDR3 coding DNA: TGTGCCTGGGCCCTAGCGGGTCTCTACCCTGAGCAGTTCTTC.

The V and J genes are TRBV30 and TRBJ1-2; 12 bases fit TRBD1. Germline lookup yields CDR1 GTSNPN and CDR2 SVGIG (reference sequence). The CDR3 consists of 17 residues. V shed 3 bases and J 4 bases; nucleotides not matched to a gene: 12. CDR3 DNA: TGTGCCTGGAGCCCCCGGGACAGGGGGCGCTCGCTCTATGGCTACACCTTC. Amino acid sequence: CAWSPRDRGRSLYGYTF.

The V and J genes are TRBV19 and TRBJ2-7; 10 nucleotides line up with TRBD1. Germline CDR1 and CDR2: LNHDA and SQIVND (reference sequence). The CDR3 is 13 residues long. The V and J ends lost 9 bases and 3 bases, in that order; junction bases with no gene match: 5. The CDR3 protein is CASTGQGHYEQYF. DNA of the CDR3: TGTGCCAGCACGGGACAGGGGCACTACGAGCAGTACTTC. The variable domain in full, with the rest retrieved from reference TRBV19 and TRBJ2-7, is DGGITQSPKYLFRKEGQNVTLSCEQNLNHDAMYWYRQDPGQGLRLIYYSQIVNDFQKGDIAEGYSVSREKKESFPLTVTSAQKNPTAFYLCASTGQGHYEQYFGPGTRLTVT.

The rearrangement joins TRBV2 to TRBJ2-7; possibly TRBD1 for D (5 bases). This CDR3 region has 16 residues. Trimming stripped 2 bases from V and 3 bases from J, with 17 bases between. Looked up from germline, CDR1 is SNHLY and CDR2 is FYNNEI. The CDR3 loop is CASSENSPRQGYEQYF. CDR3 sequence (DNA): TGTGCCAGCAGTGAAAATTCCCCGCGGCAGGGCTACGAGCAGTACTTC.

The chain carries TRBV27 and TRBJ2-3; 7 nucleotides match TRBD2. Germline assignment: CDR1 MNHEY and CDR2 SMNVEV (reference sequence). The CDR3 runs 15 residues. J lost 5 bases, V lost 2 bases, and 7 bases had no gene match. Here the CDR3 DNA reads TGTGCCAGCAGTTTAATGGGGGGGGGAAAAGATACGCAGTATTTT. This translates into CASSLMGGGKDTQYF.

The CDR3, as DNA: TGTGCCAGCAGCAGGCTAGCGGGGCAGGGGACCCAGTACTTC. Its translation: CASSRLAGQGTQYF. This sequence joins TRBV11-2 and TRBJ2-5, with 9 nucleotides matching TRBD2. The junction had 8 bases not matched to a gene; V was cut back by 5 bases and J by 7 bases. This CDR3 is 14 amino acids long. Germline V CDR1 and CDR2: SGHAT, FQNNGV.

The chain has TRBV5-8 and TRBJ1-5, with D tentatively TRBD1 (6 bases). Germline V CDR1 and CDR2: SGHTS, YDEGEE. Trimming left V 0 bases short and J 6 bases short, with 7 bases between. The CDR3 runs to 13 residues. This CDR3 reads CASSLGRGQPQHF. The DNA of the CDR3 is TGTGCCAGCAGCTTGGGCAGGGGTCAGCCCCAGCATTTT.

The genes are TRBV4-1 and TRBJ1-2; 9 bases agree with TRBD1. Trimming at V came to 0 bases and at J to 4 bases, leaving 18 bases not matched to a gene. This CDR3 is built from 20 residues. CDR1 and CDR2 (germline): MGHRA, YSYEKL. This CDR3 reads CASSQDSSGTGPQPFYGYTF. CDR3 nucleotide sequence: TGCGCCAGCAGCCAAGATTCATCCGGGACAGGGCCCCAACCCTTCTATGGCTACACCTTC.

The chain uses TRBV2 and TRBJ2-2, with TRBD2 as a possible D gene (5 bases). Trimming shortened V by 4 bases and J by 1 base, and 7 bases separated the two germline ends. The CDR3 consists of 14 residues. The V gene's germline CDR1 is SNHLY and CDR2 FYNNEI. DNA for the CDR3: TGTGCCAGCAGTGTAGCGAGGAACACCGGGGAGCTGTTTTTT. Amino acids: CASSVARNTGELFF.

The chain links TRBV9 to TRBJ2-3; 8 nucleotides align to TRBD2. The germline V gene encodes CDR1 SGDLS and CDR2 YYNGEE. The CDR3 is 15 residues long. After removal of 3 bases from V and 1 base from J, the junction contained 4 bases not matched to a gene. The CDR3 spells CASSEISGGTDTQYF. In DNA form, the CDR3 reads TGTGCCAGCAGCGAAATTAGCGGGGGCACAGATACGCAGTATTTT.

The V and J genes are TRBV4-1 and TRBJ2-7; maybe TRBD1 (6 bases). V lost 0 bases, J lost 2 bases, and 23 bases lay in between. Germline CDR1 reads MGHRA; CDR2 reads YSYEKL. The CDR3 contains 19 residues. CDR3 in DNA: TGCGCCAGCAGCCAAGAAGTTACAGGGAGAATGTTTACTACCTACGAGCAGTACTTC. It specifies CASSQEVTGRMFTTYEQYF.

This clone was observed a single time. Other nucleotide sequences in the sample specify the same CDR3. CDR3 amino acids: CASRWTASTDTQYF. The CDR3 DNA reads as TGTGCCAGCAGATGGACAGCTAGCACAGATACGCAGTATTTT. The V call is TRBV6-5, the J call TRBJ2-3, with a possible D match to TRBD1 (6 bases). The ends were cut back, 6 bases at V and 0 bases at J, with 10 bases in the middle. Per germline, CDR1 MNHEY and CDR2 SVGAGI. The CDR3 has 14 amino acids.

The chain carries TRBV7-9 and TRBJ2-7; TRBD1 matches 9 bases. The CDR3 totals 15 residues. Trimming at V came to 1 base and at J to 6 bases, leaving 7 bases not matched to a gene. Germline V lookup: CDR1 SEHNR, CDR2 FQNEAQ (reference sequence). The CDR3 loop reads CASSLEVTGGREQYF. The CDR3 bases are TGTGCCAGCAGCTTAGAAGTAACAGGGGGCCGCGAGCAGTACTTC.

The chain has TRBV9 and TRBJ1-5, with 8 nucleotides matching TRBD1. CDR3 length: 16 amino acids. The ends lost 0 bases at V and 3 bases at J; junction bases unmatched: 5. Germline assignment: CDR1 SGDLS and CDR2 YYNGEE. The CDR3 loop is CASSVEDRGFNQPQHF. DNA for the CDR3: TGTGCCAGCAGCGTAGAAGACAGGGGTTTCAATCAGCCCCAGCATTTT.

The chain is built from TRBV9 and TRBJ2-5, with 7 nucleotides matching TRBD2. V dropped 6 bases and J dropped 4; count of bases not matched to a gene: 6. Germline values: CDR1 SGDLS, CDR2 YYNGEE. The CDR3 has 13 residues. CDR3 sequence (DNA): TGTGCCAGCACTCCGGGGGGAGGAGAGACCCAGTACTTC. As protein: CASTPGGGETQYF.

V is TRBV5-4 and J is TRBJ2-7; perhaps TRBD1 as D (5 bases). Trimming removed 4 bases at V and 2 bases at J, with 10 bases between. Germline V gene sequence: CDR1 SGHNT, CDR2 YYREEE (reference sequence). This CDR3 has 13 amino acids. CDR3 coding DNA: TGTGCCAGCAGCATGGACAAAACCTACGAGCAGTACTTC. Translating it yields CASSMDKTYEQYF.

The gene calls are TRBV5-1 and TRBJ2-5; D perhaps matches TRBD2 (6 bases). The CDR3 is 16 residues long. The germline V gene encodes CDR1 SGHRS and CDR2 YFSETQ. The V end was cut by 0 bases, the J end by 1 base, with 13 bases between. The chain's CDR3 is CASSLAPGTGQETQYF. The CDR3 bases are TGCGCCAGCAGCTTGGCTCCCGGGACTGGCCAAGAGACCCAGTACTTC.

This clone was picked up one time. The chain is built from TRBV2 and TRBJ2-4; TRBD2 matches 8 bases. With V trimmed by 0 bases and J by 6 bases, 7 bases remained unmatched. Germline CDR1 is SNHLY and CDR2 is FYNNEI. The CDR3 is made up of 16 amino acids. CDR3 loop: CASSEAGGTRGNIQYF. The CDR3 DNA follows: TGTGCCAGCAGTGAAGCGGGAGGGACTAGGGGAAACATTCAGTACTTC.

J is TRBJ2-2 and V is TRBV6-5, with D possibly matching TRBD2 (5 bases). CDR1 MNHEY and CDR2 SVGAGI come from the germline V gene. Trimming pared 7 bases from V and 6 bases from J, leaving 12 bases between. CDR3 length: 13 residues. The CDR3 spells CASTWTRAGELFF. Here the CDR3 DNA reads TGTGCCAGCACTTGGACTCGGGCCGGGGAGCTGTTTTTT.

The V gene is TRBV19, the J gene TRBJ1-5; the D gene is possibly TRBD1 (5 bases). The CDR3 spans 15 residues. Trimming took off 4 bases at V and 5 bases at J, with 15 bases between the two ends. From germline, CDR1 is LNHDA and CDR2 SQIVND (reference sequence). The CDR3 DNA reads TGTGCCAGTAGTACTACGGGGGGAGAATATCAGCCCCAGCATTTT. It translates to CASSTTGGEYQPQHF.